This TCR beta chain is drawn from a study of shared clonotypes between healthy human individuals. Study results and limitations: Several donors held around 5% of naive CD4 clonotypes in common.

Naive CD8 cells lacked CD45RO, underwent positive selection for CCR7 and left out terminally differentiated effector memory CD45RA+ cells. A word on this clone: What it binds is unknown. Germline and junction disagree at one end, which may indicate a read error.

At a deep level, the assay was run. The protocol was immunoSEQ multiplex PCR, while the TCRdb copy is restricted to in-frame clones and leaves out a portion. The sample includes 1.5 million to 2.5 million clones, over 85% of them seen just once. The material sequenced was naive CD8+ T cells sorted from blood. This clonotype was obtained from a man in his late teens or twenties in good health.

In DNA form, the CDR3 reads TGTGCCAGCAGTTTAGACAGGGACTCTAACTATGGCTACACCTTC. This codes for CASSLDRDSNYGYTF. The gene calls are TRBV13 and TRBJ1-2, with 7 bases aligning to TRBD1. CDR3 length: 15 amino acids. CDR1 is PRHDT, CDR2 FYEKMQ, per germline (reference sequence).